Reported below is one T cell receptor beta chain. Antigen: not known. The V end was cut by 2 bases, the J end by 4 bases, with 12 bases between. The CDR3 length is 15 residues. CDR1 and CDR2 (germline): SGDLS, YYNGEE. These data originate in a study of beta chain features in type 1 diabetes. Overall study results and limits: Shorter TCRB CDR3s, moderately but significantly so, were found in Type 1 diabetes patients in all four CD4+ subsets.

Every isolated RNA sample was fully reverse transcribed, so sequencing captured expressed TCRB transcripts. TCRdb's table, derived via immunoSEQ multiplex PCR, lists solely in-frame clones and lacks some. This repertoire shows about 640,000 clones, around 11% found once; its top ten account for 0.095% to 0.15%. The source material was naive CD4+ T cells from blood. The chain recombines TRBV9 with TRBJ1-4; D gene uncertain. The source of this sequence is a man younger than 40 with type 1 diabetes. CDR3: CASSVGPLFNEKLFF. The CDR3 DNA reads TGTGCCAGCAGCGTTGGACCGCTCTTTAATGAAAAACTGTTTTTT.